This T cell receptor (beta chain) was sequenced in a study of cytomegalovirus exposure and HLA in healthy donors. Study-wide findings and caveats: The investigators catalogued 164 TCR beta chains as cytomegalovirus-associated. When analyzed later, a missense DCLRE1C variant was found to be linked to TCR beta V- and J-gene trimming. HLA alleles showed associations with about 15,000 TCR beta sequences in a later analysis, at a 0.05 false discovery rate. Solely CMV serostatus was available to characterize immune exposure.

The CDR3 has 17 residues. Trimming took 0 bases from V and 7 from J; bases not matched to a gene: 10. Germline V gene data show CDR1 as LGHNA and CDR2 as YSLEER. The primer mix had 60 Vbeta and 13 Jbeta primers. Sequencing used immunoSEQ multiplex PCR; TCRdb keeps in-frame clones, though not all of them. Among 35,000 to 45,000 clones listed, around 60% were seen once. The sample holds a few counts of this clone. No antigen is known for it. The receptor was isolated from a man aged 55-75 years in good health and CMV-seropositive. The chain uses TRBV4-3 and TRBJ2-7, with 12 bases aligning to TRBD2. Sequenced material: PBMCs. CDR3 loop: CASSQDVGLAGGREQYF. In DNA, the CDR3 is TGCGCCAGCAGCCAAGATGTTGGGCTAGCGGGAGGGCGGGAGCAGTACTTC.